These 12 T cell receptor beta chains came from one sample sequenced in a study of cytomegalovirus exposure and HLA in healthy donors. The PCR used 60 Vbeta and 13 Jbeta primers. Only in-frame clones appear in the TCRdb table, and some are missing; sequencing was by immunoSEQ multiplex PCR. The sample records almost 200,000 clones, 79% being singletons. Source material: PBMCs. Receptors originate from a young woman in good health and CMV-seropositive.

The chain joins TRBV2 to TRBJ2-5; 12 bases match TRBD2. The J call is in doubt because the DNA end fits TRBJ2-7 better. This CDR3 region has 15 residues. Germline loops: CDR1 SNHLY, CDR2 FYNNEI. The CDR3 DNA is TGTGCCAGCAGTTCTAGCGGGGGGGCCGCTTACGAGCAGTACTTC. Amino acids: CASSSSGGAAYEQYF.

The chain employs TRBV7-9 and TRBJ1-1, with D hard to call. CDR1 is SEHNR, CDR2 FQNEAQ, per germline (reference sequence). The V and J ends lost 5 bases and 11 bases respectively, with 15 bases between them. The CDR3 loop spans 12 amino acids. CDR3 nucleotides: TGTGCCAGCAGCCCCCCAATCACAACGGCTTTCTTT. Translated: CASSPPITTAFF.

Comment on this clone: At the DNA level, this CDR3 is encoded by other sequences in the same sample as well. The rearrangement joins TRBV7-8 to TRBJ2-7; 8 nucleotides match TRBD1. Germline trimming cut 4 bases from V and 1 base from J; bases unmatched to any gene: 6. CDR3 length: 15 amino acids. Germline V gene sequence: CDR1 SGHVS, CDR2 FQNEAQ. The CDR3 spells CASSSGQGPSYEQYF. Written as DNA, the CDR3 is TGTGCCAGCAGCTCTGGACAGGGACCTTCCTACGAGCAGTACTTC.

The V gene is TRBV29-1, the J gene TRBJ2-7; no firm D call. This CDR3 contains 12 residues. With 4 bases removed from V and 3 bases from J, the gap between germline ends came to 10 bases. CDR1 SQVTM and CDR2 ANQGSEA come from the germline V gene. The CDR3 DNA sequence: TGCAGCGTTGTCGGGTCCGACTACGAGCAGTACTTC. It is translated as CSVVGSDYEQYF.

The rearrangement links TRBV11-2 to TRBJ2-5; TRBD2 aligns across 7 bases. Losses at the gene ends were 3 bases for V and 5 bases for J; bases not matched to a gene: 12. In germline, CDR1 is SGHAT, CDR2 FQNNGV. This CDR3 is built from 16 residues. CDR3: CASSFAASGGWETQYF. CDR3 coding DNA: TGTGCCAGCAGCTTTGCAGCTAGCGGAGGATGGGAGACCCAGTACTTC.

A remark on this clone: An end of the junction differs from the germline gene, which may be a read error. The genes are TRBV6-6 and TRBJ1-1; D call uncertain. The CDR3 is 14 residues long. Germline V CDR1 and CDR2: MNHNY, SVGAGI (reference sequence). The CDR3 DNA reads TGTGACAGCAGCGATCCCGGAGTGAACACTGAAGCTTTCTTT. Its translation: CDSSDPGVNTEAFF.

V gene TRBV6-5 combines with J gene TRBJ2-3; 9 bases align to TRBD2. Germline CDR1 reads MNHEY; CDR2 reads SVGAGI. The CDR3 is 12 amino acids. The CDR3 sequence is CVAGVRTDTQYF. The DNA of the CDR3 is TGTGTAGCGGGAGTGCGCACAGATACGCAGTATTTT.

This clone was seen a few times. The chain has TRBV4-2 and TRBJ2-7, with D perhaps matching TRBD2 (6 bases). V was shortened by 1 base and J by 3 bases, with 10 bases between the two germline ends. CDR3 length: 14 residues. Germline assignment: CDR1 LGHNA and CDR2 YNFKEQ. CDR3 bases: TGTGCCAGCAGCCAAGTAGCGGCGAACTACGAGCAGTACTTC. Translating it yields CASSQVAANYEQYF.

This sequence joins TRBV6-5 and TRBJ1-1; no reliable D call. Trimming took off 5 bases at V and 3 bases at J, with 16 bases between the two ends. This CDR3 contains 15 residues. In germline, CDR1 is MNHEY, CDR2 SVGAGI. The DNA for the CDR3 is TGTGCCAGCAGTACCCGGACTGGTCTTTACACTGAAGCTTTCTTT. Translating gives CASSTRTGLYTEAFF.

This chain joins TRBV6-1 and TRBJ1-2, with D possibly matching TRBD1 (6 bases). The germline CDR1 and CDR2 sequences are MNHNS and SASEGT. CDR3 length equals 13 residues. V shed 8 bases and J shed 8 bases, with 18 bases lying between them. The CDR3 sequence: CASDDRPPWGYTF. In nucleotides, the CDR3 is TGTGCCAGCGACGACAGGCCCCCATGGGGCTACACCTTC.

This chain joins TRBV10-3 and TRBJ1-2; TRBD1 aligns across 7 bases. After removal of 6 bases from V and 2 bases from J, the junction contained 3 bases not matched to a gene. CDR1 is ENHRY, CDR2 SYGVKD, per germline. The CDR3 has 13 residues. CDR3 nucleotide sequence: TGTGCCATCAGCGAGGGACAGAACTATGGCTACACCTTC. Amino acids: CAISEGQNYGYTF.

There are a few counts of this clone. The V and J genes are TRBV7-8 and TRBJ2-7, with D possibly TRBD1 on 6 matching bases. This CDR3 is built from 16 residues. The germline gives CDR1 SGHVS, CDR2 FQNEAQ. V gave up 5 bases and J gave up 6 bases, with 23 bases separating them. The CDR3 DNA reads as TGTGCCAGCAGCGAACGACCGGGACACCAGTGGGTCGAGCAGTACTTC. It is translated as CASSERPGHQWVEQYF.